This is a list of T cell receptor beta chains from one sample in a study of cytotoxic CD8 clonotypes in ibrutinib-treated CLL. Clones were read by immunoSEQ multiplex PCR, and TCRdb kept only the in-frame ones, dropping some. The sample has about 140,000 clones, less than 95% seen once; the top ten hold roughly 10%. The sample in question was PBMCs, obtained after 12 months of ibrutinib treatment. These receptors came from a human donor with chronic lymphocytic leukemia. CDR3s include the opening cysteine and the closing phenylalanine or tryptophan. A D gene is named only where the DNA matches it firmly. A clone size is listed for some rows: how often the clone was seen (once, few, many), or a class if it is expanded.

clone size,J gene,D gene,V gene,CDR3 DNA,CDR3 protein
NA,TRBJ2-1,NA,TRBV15,TGTGCCACCAGCAGAGGATCACAGGGACCCGCTTCCGAGCAGTTCTTC,CATSRGSQGPASEQFF
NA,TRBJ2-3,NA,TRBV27,TGTGCCAGCAGTTCGAATTGGGCAGGGATGGGTACGCAGTATTTT,CASSSNWAGMGTQYF
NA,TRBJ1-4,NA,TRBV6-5,TGTGCCAGCAGGCCCGGGTTAGGGGGTGAAAAACTGTTTTTT,CASRPGLGGEKLFF
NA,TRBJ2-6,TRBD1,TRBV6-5,TGTGCCAGCCGACAGGGTAGTTCTGGGGCCAACGTCCTGACTTTC,CASRQGSSGANVLTF
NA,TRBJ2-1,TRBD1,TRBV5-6,TGTGCCAGCAGCCCCGACAGGGGGCGTGAGCAGTTCTTC,CASSPDRGREQFF
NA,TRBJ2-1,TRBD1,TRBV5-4,TGTGCCAGCAGCGCAGCCGGGACAGGGGTTAATGAGCAGTTCTTC,CASSAAGTGVNEQFF
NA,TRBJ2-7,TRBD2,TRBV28,TGTGCCAGCAGTTTCCCTCCTAGCGGGAGAACCCACTACGAGCAGTACTTC,CASSFPPSGRTHYEQYF
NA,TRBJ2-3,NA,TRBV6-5,TGTGCCAGCTTCCAGGTTAGCACAGATACGCAGTATTTT,CASFQVSTDTQYF
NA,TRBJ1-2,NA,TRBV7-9,TGTGCCAGCAGCCCCCGGGTGGGGTGGGACTATGGCTACACCTTC,CASSPRVGWDYGYTF
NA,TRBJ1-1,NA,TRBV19,TGTGCCAGTAGTATACAGGGTTCAGCAGAAGCTTTCTTT,CASSIQGSAEAFF
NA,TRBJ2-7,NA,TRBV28,TGTGCCAGCAGCCAAGCCTACGAGCAGTACTTC,CASSQAYEQYF
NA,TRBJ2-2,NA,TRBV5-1,TGCGCCAGCAGCCCTTCGAACACCGGGGAGCTGTTTTTT,CASSPSNTGELFF
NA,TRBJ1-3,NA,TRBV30,TGTGCCTGGAGACTGACGGACTCTGGAAACACCATATATTTT,CAWRLTDSGNTIYF
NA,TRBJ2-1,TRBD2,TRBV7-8,TGTGCCAGCAGCTTAGCGGTTGGTCTAGCGGGAGTGTATGAGTTCTTC,CASSLAVGLAGVYEFF
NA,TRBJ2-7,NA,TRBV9,TGTGCCAGCGCTGACGGCTACGAGCAGTACTTC,CASADGYEQYF
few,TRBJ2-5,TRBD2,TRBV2,TGTGCCAGCAACCTAGCGGGGAGACAAGAGACCCAGTACTTC,CASNLAGRQETQYF